The text below deals with one T cell receptor (beta chain). Its cognate antigen is unknown. The data are from a study of immune characteristics of hereditary and idiopathic chronic pancreatitis. Study-wide points: This study excluded chronic pancreatitis caused by alcohol use. Hereditary and idiopathic cases differed in TRBV10, TRBV19, TRBV23 and TRBV5 usage. TCRbeta diversity rose and clonality fell in both pancreatitis groups versus controls.

Libraries were prepared by immunoSEQ multiplex PCR; TCRdb keeps only in-frame clonotypes and omits some of them. This table holds thousands of clones, about 85% found once. Trimming cost V 6 bases and J 0 bases; bases outside gene matches: 6. Germline-derived CDR1 and CDR2 are SGHVS and FQNEAQ. The CDR3 sequence is 17 residues long. Total pancreatectomy with islet autotransplantation was the source of the chronic pancreatitis pancreas tissue. No T cell sorting was done; genomic DNA came straight from bulk pancreas tissue. V is TRBV7-8 and J is TRBJ1-6; 9 bases agree with TRBD1. The sequenced sample consisted of pancreas tissue with idiopathic chronic pancreatitis. The clonotype was recovered from a human donor with chronic pancreatitis. CDR3 DNA sequence: TGTGCCAGCAGACCTGACAGGGGGAGCTCCTATAATTCACCCCTCCACTTT. Its protein product is CASRPDRGSSYNSPLHF.